These T cell receptor beta chains were read from a single sample in a study of CD8 T cells in ankylosing spondylitis. Via MiXCR, TCRdb re-called the 5' RACE reads, giving one row per CDR3 protein. The sample holds roughly 440,000 distinct CDR3 sequences, roughly 17% seen once. The specimen sequenced was blood, either unsorted or a sorted T cell fraction (not recorded which). Receptor source: a male donor with ankylosing spondylitis. The CDR3 runs from the conserved cysteine through the conserved F or W.

cdr3_length v_call cdr3_aa
14 TRBV2 CASSERQGNGEAFF
15 TRBV7-6 CASSALNSGANVLTF
13 TRBV2 CASGETQYNEQFF
15 TRBV2 CASSVAGGYTGELFF
14 TRBV7-3 CASSSGQGHTEAFF
14 TRBV30 CAWSRTGTRTAQHF
13 TRBV20-1 CSAKGLSEETQYF
16 TRBV6-2/TRBV6-3 CASSNPQGEGTYEQYF
15 TRBV27 CASRTGRTPLETQYF
15 TRBV7-2 CASSPLRGSSYEQYF
12 TRBV12-3/TRBV12-4 CASSLVGIEQFF
20 TRBV6-2/TRBV6-3 CASSNAPLNVAGVSYNEQFF
15 TRBV12-3/TRBV12-4 CASSLEAVTNTEAFF
16 TRBV11-2 CASSSWTGEHRGAVFF
15 TRBV5-1 CASSPQGAEWNEQFF
18 TRBV7-3 CASSPGAGGFFGANVLTF
15 TRBV28 CASSSPAGTGYGYTF
15 TRBV14 CASSPAGQGHYGYTF
18 TRBV6-5 CASSYSISGKALTYEQYF
16 TRBV6-5 CASSYIRTGGSYGYTF
15 TRBV28 CASRPRQALVLTQYF
14 TRBV7-3 CASSLTGINSPLNF
17 TRBV4-1 CASSPRVDGRSGNTIYF
16 TRBV4-2 CASSQDMPGETDTQYF
18 TRBV3-1 CASSRSGSTSHARSGYTF
15 TRBV4-1 CASSQDQATNYGYTF
12 TRBV20-1 CSANKDGLEAFF
15 TRBV12-3/TRBV12-4 CASSSTISSGNTIYF
18 TRBV20-1 CSARDLRLAGASTDTQYF
15 TRBV7-2 CASSQSPGANTEAFF
13 TRBV7-9 CASSLATAYEQYF
13 TRBV12-3/TRBV12-4 CASSLARREKLFF
17 TRBV4-1 CASSQVGTGGGHTEAFF
15 TRBV28 CASHRGDADKNIQYF
16 TRBV5-5 CASSFLGRESSYEQYF
14 TRBV20-1 CSARGLGGDQPQHF
13 TRBV11-2 CASSLDWGNEQFF
22 TRBV4-2 CASSPLFSRQGGRGLRTGELFF
15 TRBV7-2 CASSLAPGTPYEQYF
13 TRBV20-1 CSVPGPAGGRQFF
15 TRBV7-2 CASSLGDSQQETQYF
14 TRBV4-1 CASRDREKNTEAFF
14 TRBV6-2/TRBV6-3 CASALRDSGNTIYF